The 31 T cell receptor beta chains presented below share a single source sample, sequenced in a study of OX40 agonist ivuxolimab in advanced cancers. Profiled with immunoSEQ multiplex PCR; TCRdb holds only in-frame clones, not every one. This table has tens of thousands of clones, about 80% appearing once. The material sequenced was CD4+ or CD8+ T cells sorted from blood, taken in a trial of the OX40 agonist ivuxolimab. Receptors originate from an adult with an advanced solid tumor such as melanoma, head and neck, liver or kidney cancer.

V usage is TRBV28 and J usage is TRBJ2-7; the D is unclear. This CDR3 comprises 14 residues. V was pared by 6 bases and J by 9 bases, with 21 bases between. Germline V gene data show CDR1 as MDHEN and CDR2 as SYDVKM. The CDR3 nucleotides are TGTGCCAGCAGCCCGTCCCTGGGCAGTAGAGGGCAGTACTTC. It specifies CASSPSLGSRGQYF.

The rearrangement joins TRBV19 to TRBJ1-3; D is ambiguous. The germline CDR1 and CDR2 sequences are LNHDA and SQIVND (reference sequence). CDR3 size: 15 residues. V lost 5 bases, J lost 3 bases, and 14 bases lay in between. This chain's CDR3 is CASSLYGEGGNTIYF. The CDR3 region has the DNA TGTGCCAGTAGTCTCTACGGGGAAGGTGGAAACACCATATATTTT. Filled out from reference TRBV19 and TRBJ1-3, the complete variable domain reads DGGITQSPKYLFRKEGQNVTLSCEQNLNHDAMYWYRQDPGQGLRLIYYSQIVNDFQKGDIAEGYSVSREKKESFPLTVTSAQKNPTAFYLCASSLYGEGGNTIYFGEGSWLTVV.

V gene TRBV11-2 combines with J gene TRBJ1-3; D gene uncertain. Germline V gives CDR1 SGHAT, CDR2 FQNNGV. The CDR3 consists of 17 residues. V was shortened by 1 base and J by 0 bases, with 13 bases between the two germline ends. The CDR3 sequence: CASSLGPPGNSGNTIYF. The CDR3 coding sequence is TGTGCCAGCAGCTTAGGCCCCCCCGGAAACTCTGGAAACACCATATATTTT.

This chain joins TRBV28 and TRBJ2-3, with 9 bases lining up with TRBD2. V shed 6 bases, J shed 7 bases, and the junction held 8 bases outside the gene matches. Looked up from germline, CDR1 is MDHEN and CDR2 is SYDVKM. This CDR3 comprises 14 residues. Here the CDR3 DNA reads TGTGCCAGCAGGGGCGGGAGGGCCGCGTATACGCAGTATTTT. Its translation is CASRGGRAAYTQYF.

This clone was picked up a small number of times. The rearrangement uses TRBV7-2 and TRBJ1-5; D unclear. This CDR3 contains 15 residues. Trimming removed 1 base at V and 7 bases at J, with 14 bases between. CDR1 is SGHTA and CDR2 is FQGNSA in the germline V gene. This CDR3 is CASSLDSAEGQPQHF. The CDR3 DNA sequence: TGTGCCAGCAGCTTAGATTCGGCTGAGGGCCAGCCCCAGCATTTT.

This chain connects TRBV6-5 to TRBJ2-5; D is ambiguous. Trimming stripped 0 bases from V and 2 bases from J, with 7 bases between. The CDR3 covers 14 residues. Germline assignment: CDR1 MNHEY and CDR2 SVGAGI. CDR3 sequence (DNA): TGTGCCAGCAGTTACTCAGGGTTTCAAGAGACCCAGTACTTC. Translating it yields CASSYSGFQETQYF.

V gene TRBV7-2 combines with J gene TRBJ1-2; TRBD1 agrees at 7 bases. The length of the CDR3 is 16 residues. Germline CDR1 SGHTA, CDR2 FQGNSA. J lost 4 bases, V lost 2 bases, and 10 bases had no gene match. The CDR3 region is CASSLTDRLGAYGYTF. The CDR3 DNA follows: TGTGCCAGCAGCTTAACGGACAGGCTAGGGGCCTATGGCTACACCTTC. The full variable domain, completed using reference TRBV7-2 and TRBJ1-2, is GAGVSQSPSNKVTEKGKDVELRCDPISGHTALYWYRQSLGQGLEFLIYFQGNSAPDKSGLPSDRFSAERTGGSVSTLTIQRTQQEDSAVYLCASSLTDRLGAYGYTFGSGTRLTVV.

CDR3 DNA sequence: TGCGCCAGCAGTGAGTGCGGACAAACGTACCAAGAGACCCAGTACTTC. Translated, it gives CASSECGQTYQETQYF. This chain links TRBV10-1 with TRBJ2-5; D may be TRBD1 (5 bases). The V end lost 1 base, the J end lost 0 bases, and 12 bases lay between the germline ends. CDR1 and CDR2 (germline): WNHNN, SYGVQD (reference sequence). CDR3 length: 16 amino acids.

The chain has TRBV7-3 and TRBJ2-5, with D possibly being TRBD1 (6 bases). From germline, CDR1 is SGHTA and CDR2 FQGTGA. V lost 5 bases to trimming and J lost 4 bases, with 11 bases between them. This CDR3 region has 13 residues. CDR3 coding DNA: TGTGCCAGCAGCCCCCCAGGGGCAGAGACCCAGTACTTC. Its translation is CASSPPGAETQYF.

The chain has TRBV29-1 and TRBJ1-4; TRBD1 is a possible D gene (5 bases). The V end lost 8 bases, the J end lost 8 bases, and 15 bases lay between the germline ends. CDR1 and CDR2 from the germline V gene are SQVTM and ANQGSEA. This CDR3 is 12 amino acids long. This chain's CDR3 is CSIRGVEEKLFF. For the CDR3, the DNA is TGCAGCATTCGGGGGGTTGAGGAAAAACTGTTTTTT.

The chain has TRBV7-2 and TRBJ2-7, with TRBD1 matching 8 bases. The V and J ends lost 4 bases and 2 bases, in that order; junction bases with no gene match: 7. This CDR3 has 15 residues. Germline V gives CDR1 SGHTA, CDR2 FQGNSA. CDR3 in DNA: TGTGCCAGCAGCTATCGGACAGGGAGTCCCTACGAGCAGTACTTC. This translates into CASSYRTGSPYEQYF.

The chain couples TRBV29-1 to TRBJ1-1; possibly TRBD1 for D (5 bases). V lost 7 bases and J 1 base, leaving 13 bases between the germline ends. The germline gives CDR1 SQVTM, CDR2 ANQGSEA. This CDR3 region has 13 residues. The CDR3 nucleotides read TGCAGCGCTTCGAGGGGCGGGAACACTGAAGCTTTCTTT. Amino acids: CSASRGGNTEAFF.

This sequence joins TRBV7-2 and TRBJ1-2, with D tentatively TRBD1 (5 bases). Looked up from germline, CDR1 is SGHTA and CDR2 is FQGNSA. V was trimmed by 5 bases and J by 8 bases, leaving 18 bases between them. The length of the CDR3 is 14 residues. The CDR3 loop reads CASSPDQGRGGYTF. The CDR3 DNA follows: TGTGCCAGCAGCCCTGACCAGGGACGGGGGGGCTACACCTTC. The whole variable domain, filled in from reference TRBV7-2 and TRBJ1-2, reads GAGVSQSPSNKVTEKGKDVELRCDPISGHTALYWYRQSLGQGLEFLIYFQGNSAPDKSGLPSDRFSAERTGGSVSTLTIQRTQQEDSAVYLCASSPDQGRGGYTFGSGTRLTVV.

The rearrangement links TRBV19 to TRBJ2-2; the match to TRBD2 covers 8 bases. V dropped 8 bases and J dropped 1; count of bases not matched to a gene: 6. The CDR3 covers 15 residues. The germline V gene encodes CDR1 LNHDA and CDR2 SQIVND (reference sequence). The chain's CDR3 is CASGGLGRNTGELFF. CDR3 DNA: TGTGCCAGTGGGGGACTAGGGCGGAACACCGGGGAGCTGTTTTTT.

This chain's CDR3 is CASSLSSYEQYF. The DNA for the CDR3 is TGTGCCAGCAGCCTCAGCTCCTACGAGCAGTACTTC. The rearrangement links TRBV7-9 to TRBJ2-7; D is unresolved. The CDR3 contains 12 residues. Germline CDR1 is SEHNR and CDR2 is FQNEAQ (reference sequence). The ends were cut back, 5 bases at V and 0 bases at J, with 5 bases in the middle.

V usage is TRBV27 and J usage is TRBJ2-7; D perhaps matches TRBD2 (5 bases). The CDR3 is 15 amino acids. The germline V gene encodes CDR1 MNHEY and CDR2 SMNVEV (reference sequence). Trimming shortened V by 2 bases and J by 0 bases, and 11 bases separated the two germline ends. CDR3 bases: TGTGCCAGCAGTTTAGAGGGTGCTTCCTCCTACGAGCAGTACTTC. Translated: CASSLEGASSYEQYF.

DNA of the CDR3: TGCAGCGTTGGCGGACACCCACATTATAGCAATCAGCCCCAGCATTTT. Its protein product is CSVGGHPHYSNQPQHF. V is TRBV29-1 and J is TRBJ1-5, with D perhaps TRBD1 (5 bases). The CDR3 has 16 amino acids. Per germline, CDR1 SQVTM and CDR2 ANQGSEA. Trimming removed 4 bases at V and 0 bases at J, with 16 bases between.

The chain joins TRBV5-4 to TRBJ2-2; TRBD1 aligns across 7 bases. The CDR3 covers 18 residues. The V segment lost 4 bases and the J segment 4 bases; nucleotides outside the gene matches: 16. Germline V gives CDR1 SGHNT, CDR2 YYREEE (reference sequence). The chain's CDR3 is CASSRPRQGSPTTGELFF. The CDR3 DNA is TGTGCCAGCAGCCGCCCTCGACAGGGCTCTCCGACCACCGGGGAGCTGTTTTTT.

The V and J genes are TRBV28 and TRBJ2-7; the D gene is possibly TRBD1 (5 bases). V shed 1 base and J shed 6 bases, with 13 bases lying between them. The germline gives CDR1 MDHEN, CDR2 SYDVKM. This CDR3 spans 14 amino acids. This CDR3 is CASSLSYLRAEQYF. The CDR3 nucleotides read TGTGCCAGCAGTTTATCATATCTCAGGGCCGAGCAGTACTTC.

This CDR3 reads CASTQSGADGLRGYTF. The CDR3, as DNA: TGTGCCAGCACCCAAAGCGGGGCGGACGGGCTGCGTGGCTACACCTTC. The chain has TRBV27 and TRBJ1-2, with D maybe TRBD1 (5 bases). The CDR3 is 16 amino acids. The ends were cut back, 7 bases at V and 7 bases at J, with 25 bases in the middle. Germline-derived CDR1 and CDR2 are MNHEY and SMNVEV (reference sequence).

This clone was seen a few times. The rearrangement joins TRBV4-1 to TRBJ1-1, with D unclear. CDR3 length: 13 amino acids. V lost 4 bases and J lost 3, with 9 bases in between. Germline V gene lookup returns CDR1 MGHRA and CDR2 YSYEKL. In DNA form, the CDR3 reads TGCGCCAGCAGCCTCGGTAGATACACTGAAGCTTTCTTT. This encodes CASSLGRYTEAFF.

The chain joins TRBV30 to TRBJ1-1; D may be TRBD1 (5 bases). V was shortened by 3 bases and J by 3 bases, with 17 bases between the two germline ends. Germline values: CDR1 GTSNPN, CDR2 SVGIG (reference sequence). The CDR3 loop spans 15 amino acids. CDR3 amino acids: CAWRLRGISHTEAFF. CDR3 coding DNA: TGTGCCTGGAGGTTGAGGGGTATATCTCACACTGAAGCTTTCTTT.

This chain connects TRBV11-3 to TRBJ2-1; 9 nucleotides line up with TRBD1. The V gene's germline CDR1 is SGHNT and CDR2 YENEEA. This CDR3 contains 14 residues. Trimming at V came to 6 bases and at J to 7 bases, leaving 7 bases not matched to a gene. This CDR3 is CASSLPGTGNEQFF. In DNA form, the CDR3 reads TGTGCCAGCAGTTTACCCGGGACAGGGAATGAGCAGTTCTTC.

The rearrangement uses TRBV6-5 and TRBJ1-2; D is ambiguous. The V end lost 2 bases, the J end lost 3 bases, and 10 bases lay between the germline ends. Looked up from germline, CDR1 is MNHEY and CDR2 is SVGAGI. The CDR3 sequence is 14 residues long. CDR3 sequence: CASSYASVDYGYTF. The DNA of the CDR3 is TGTGCCAGCAGTTACGCCTCGGTGGACTATGGCTACACCTTC.

The rearrangement uses TRBV5-1 and TRBJ1-4; 10 nucleotides match TRBD1. The junction had 8 bases not matched to a gene; V was cut back by 0 bases and J by 12 bases. Germline values: CDR1 SGHRS, CDR2 YFSETQ. The CDR3 length is 15 residues. CDR3 loop: CASSLVGTGDWELFF. CDR3 coding DNA: TGCGCCAGCAGCTTGGTCGGGACAGGGGATTGGGAACTGTTTTTT.

This clone has more than one count but fewer than ten. V usage is TRBV6-5 and J usage is TRBJ1-2; the match to TRBD1 covers 7 bases. The V segment lost 2 bases and the J segment 4 bases; nucleotides outside the gene matches: 7. Germline values: CDR1 MNHEY, CDR2 SVGAGI. The CDR3 has 15 residues. CDR3 region: CASSYAQQGPYGYTF. In DNA, the CDR3 is TGTGCCAGCAGTTACGCCCAACAGGGGCCCTATGGCTACACCTTC.

The V call is TRBV7-9, the J call TRBJ2-3; D unresolved. Germline CDR1 reads SEHNR; CDR2 reads FQNEAQ (reference sequence). The CDR3 has 16 residues. The V end lost 5 bases, the J end lost 4 bases, and 19 bases lay between the germline ends. The CDR3 loop reads CASSPGVSVSADTQYF. CDR3 DNA: TGTGCCAGCAGCCCTGGGGTAAGCGTGAGTGCAGATACGCAGTATTTT. Together with reference TRBV7-9 and TRBJ2-3, the CDR3 gives the full variable domain: DTGVSQNPRHKITKRGQNVTFRCDPISEHNRLYWYRQTLGQGPEFLTYFQNEAQLEKSRLLSDRFSAERPKGSFSTLEIQRTEQGDSAMYLCASSPGVSVSADTQYFGPGTRLTVL.

The rearrangement joins TRBV9 to TRBJ2-7, with unresolved D. This CDR3 has 13 amino acids. V was clipped by 3 bases and J by 4 bases, with 11 bases between them. CDR1 and CDR2 (germline): SGDLS, YYNGEE. CDR3 coding DNA: TGTGCCAGCAGCGGGACGGATTTTTACGAGCAGTACTTC. It specifies CASSGTDFYEQYF.

J is TRBJ2-3 and V is TRBV10-1, with a possible D match to TRBD1 (5 bases). The CDR3 contains 16 residues. Germline V CDR1 and CDR2: WNHNN, SYGVQD (reference sequence). V was pared by 0 bases and J by 1 base, with 11 bases between. The CDR3 loop is CASSESGVVGTDTQYF. CDR3 bases: TGCGCCAGCAGTGAGTCAGGGGTAGTAGGCACAGATACGCAGTATTTT.

For the CDR3, the DNA is TGTGCCAGCTCACCATCACAGCGAGCTTCCTACAATGAGCAGTTCTTC. Protein product: CASSPSQRASYNEQFF. This sequence joins TRBV18 and TRBJ2-1; D unresolved. V was trimmed by 2 bases and J by 1 base, leaving 12 bases between them. This CDR3 region has 16 residues. The germline V gene encodes CDR1 KGHSH and CDR2 LQKENI.

The genes are TRBV10-2 and TRBJ1-5; TRBD1 is a possible D gene (5 bases). V was cut by 6 bases and J by 6 bases, with 18 bases left in between. CDR1 is WSHSY and CDR2 is SAAADI in the germline V gene. CDR3 length: 15 amino acids. The CDR3 DNA reads TGCGCCAGCAGCGGCGCCAGGGCGCCGGGTCAGCCCCAGCATTTT. Its protein is CASSGARAPGQPQHF.